A single sample gave rise to the 21 T cell receptor beta chains below, sequenced in a study of cytomegalovirus exposure and HLA in healthy donors. Repertoires were generated with immunoSEQ multiplex PCR, while TCRdb's copy carries only in-frame clones and drops some. The repertoire has around 69,000 clones, nearly 96% of them found once; the top ten carry 4.5%. Input material: PBMCs. The receptors originated from a woman younger than 30 in good health and CMV-seropositive.

The rearrangement uses TRBV19 and TRBJ2-2; tentative D call: TRBD2 (6 bases). Germline loops: CDR1 LNHDA, CDR2 SQIVND (reference sequence). This CDR3 contains 15 residues. Trimming left V 1 base short and J 5 bases short, with 11 bases between. CDR3 nucleotide sequence: TGTGCCAGTAGTATAGGGCGGGAACTTACCGGGGAGCTGTTTTTT. It specifies CASSIGRELTGELFF.

In DNA, the CDR3 is TGCGCTAGGTTTAATGGCAATGAGCAGTTCTTC. This translates into CARFNGNEQFF. J is TRBJ2-1 and V is TRBV29-1; D remains unclear. Germline CDR1 SQVTM, CDR2 ANQGSEA. The CDR3 sequence is 11 residues long.

The chain uses TRBV7-3 and TRBJ2-1, with 7 positions matching TRBD1. There are 15 residues in the CDR3. The germline CDR1 and CDR2 sequences are SGHTA and FQGTGA. Trimming took 2 bases from V and 7 from J; bases not matched to a gene: 8. The CDR3 loop is CASSLDDRVWNEQFF. The CDR3 DNA reads TGTGCCAGCAGCTTAGACGACAGGGTCTGGAATGAGCAGTTCTTC.

The chain carries TRBV6-1 and TRBJ2-1; a weak D match, TRBD2 (6 bases). The CDR3 length is 17 residues. The V end was cut by 3 bases, the J end by 6 bases, with 21 bases between. Germline assignment: CDR1 MNHNS and CDR2 SASEGT. CDR3 in amino acids: CASSEGDRGFIGNEQFF. For the CDR3, the DNA is TGTGCCAGCAGTGAGGGGGACCGGGGGTTTATCGGCAATGAGCAGTTCTTC.

J is TRBJ2-5 and V is TRBV7-9; 9 bases map to TRBD2. The V gene's germline CDR1 is SEHNR and CDR2 FQNEAQ (reference sequence). CDR3 length equals 17 residues. V lost 0 bases and J lost 5; bases outside the gene matches: 10. Written as DNA, the CDR3 is TGTGCCAGCAGCTTAGCTTTGTTGCGGGAGGGCCGCGAGACCCAGTACTTC. It is translated as CASSLALLREGRETQYF.

This chain links TRBV4-1 with TRBJ2-2, with TRBD1 matching 9 bases. V lost 1 base, J lost 4 bases, and 22 bases stayed unmatched. Germline CDR1 is MGHRA and CDR2 is YSYEKL. The CDR3 is 22 residues long. CDR3 sequence reads: CASSQVGSGLDRGALGTGELFF. As DNA, the CDR3 is TGCGCCAGCAGCCAAGTAGGTTCGGGACTGGACAGGGGCGCCTTAGGCACCGGGGAGCTGTTTTTT.

This chain links TRBV19 with TRBJ1-4, with TRBD1 matching 7 bases. The CDR3 totals 14 residues. The V segment lost 3 bases and the J segment 4 bases; nucleotides outside the gene matches: 2. Germline CDR1 reads LNHDA; CDR2 reads SQIVND (reference sequence). CDR3 loop: CASSIRDSNEKLFF. The CDR3 coding sequence is TGTGCCAGTAGTATCCGGGACAGTAATGAAAAACTGTTTTTT.

This chain joins TRBV4-3 and TRBJ2-7; D is possibly TRBD1 (5 bases). Germline V gives CDR1 LGHNA, CDR2 YSLEER. V lost 0 bases, J lost 1 base, and 10 bases lay in between. The CDR3 covers 15 residues. In DNA form, the CDR3 reads TGCGCCAGCAGCCAAGAAGGGGTTCCTTCCTACGAGCAGTACTTC. Amino acid sequence: CASSQEGVPSYEQYF.

The chain links TRBV14 to TRBJ2-5; 8 positions match TRBD2. Looked up from germline, CDR1 is SGHDN and CDR2 is FVKESK. The CDR3 length is 15 residues. The V and J ends lost 5 bases and 9 bases, in that order; junction bases with no gene match: 14. Here the CDR3 reads CASSLTPGAGAPQYF. The CDR3 bases are TGTGCCAGCAGCTTAACCCCTGGAGCGGGAGCACCCCAGTACTTC.

The rearrangement uses TRBV5-4 and TRBJ2-1; weak D call: TRBD2 (6 bases). V was cut by 2 bases and J by 1 base, with 13 bases left in between. The germline V gene has CDR1 SGHNT and CDR2 YYREEE (reference sequence). The CDR3 is 16 amino acids. In nucleotides, the CDR3 is TGTGCCAGCAGCTTTGGAGGGCCATTATCCTACAATGAGCAGTTCTTC. Residues: CASSFGGPLSYNEQFF.

This sequence joins TRBV7-9 and TRBJ2-7, with no clear D. The CDR3 totals 14 residues. Trimming cost V 0 bases and J 2 bases, with 8 bases left between them. In germline, CDR1 is SEHNR, CDR2 FQNEAQ (reference sequence). The CDR3 DNA reads as TGTGCCAGCAGCTTAGCCATCAGTCCCTACGAGCAGTACTTC. Protein: CASSLAISPYEQYF. Combining the CDR3 with reference TRBV7-9 and TRBJ2-7 gives the whole variable domain DTGVSQNPRHKITKRGQNVTFRCDPISEHNRLYWYRQTLGQGPEFLTYFQNEAQLEKSRLLSDRFSAERPKGSFSTLEIQRTEQGDSAMYLCASSLAISPYEQYFGPGTRLTVT.

The chain employs TRBV28 and TRBJ1-2; perhaps TRBD1 as D (5 bases). Trimming shortened V by 2 bases and J by 3 bases, and 13 bases separated the two germline ends. This CDR3 comprises 15 residues. Germline CDR1 is MDHEN and CDR2 is SYDVKM. The CDR3 DNA reads TGTGCCAGCAGTTTAGGCGCAGGAGGGGACTATGGCTACACCTTC. This gives the protein CASSLGAGGDYGYTF.

This clone was observed a handful of times. This chain uses TRBV4-3 with TRBJ1-2; 7 nucleotides match TRBD1. The CDR3 loop spans 15 amino acids. J was trimmed by 5 bases and V by 1 base; bases with no gene match: 7. The germline gives CDR1 LGHNA, CDR2 YSLEER. CDR3 nucleotides: TGCGCCAGCAGCCAAGCCTGGGACAGCCTTTATGGCTACACCTTC. Translating gives CASSQAWDSLYGYTF.

This rearrangement joins TRBV28 to TRBJ2-7, with TRBD1 as a possible D gene (5 bases). The V end lost 3 bases, the J end lost 5 bases, and 11 bases lay between the germline ends. This CDR3 region has 13 residues. CDR1 and CDR2 from the germline V gene are MDHEN and SYDVKM. This CDR3 reads CASSFAGNDEQYF. CDR3 nucleotides: TGTGCCAGCAGTTTCGCAGGGAACGACGAGCAGTACTTC. Together with reference TRBV28 and TRBJ2-7, the CDR3 gives the full variable domain: DVKVTQSSRYLVKRTGEKVFLECVQDMDHENMFWYRQDPGLGLRLIYFSYDVKMKEKGDIPEGYSVSREKKERFSLILESASTNQTSMYLCASSFAGNDEQYFGPGTRLTVT.

The chain employs TRBV6-5 and TRBJ2-2; D is uncertain. V was trimmed by 10 bases and J by 5 bases, leaving 11 bases between them. The CDR3 is 12 residues long. The germline V gene encodes CDR1 MNHEY and CDR2 SVGAGI. CDR3: CATHRLTGELFF. CDR3 coding DNA: TGTGCCACACACCGACTTACCGGGGAGCTGTTTTTT.

The chain couples TRBV6-5 to TRBJ1-1; a possible D gene is TRBD1 (6 bases). The V end lost 0 bases, the J end lost 6 bases, and 11 bases lay between the germline ends. Per the germline V gene, CDR1 is MNHEY and CDR2 is SVGAGI. There are 14 residues in the CDR3. CDR3 sequence reads: CASSYSSGAAEAFF. The CDR3 coding sequence is TGTGCCAGCAGTTACTCGTCAGGGGCGGCTGAAGCTTTCTTT.

This chain joins TRBV6-5 and TRBJ2-7; 11 nucleotides line up with TRBD2. V shed 7 bases, J shed 6 bases, and the junction held 8 bases outside the gene matches. The CDR3 runs to 14 residues. Per germline, CDR1 MNHEY and CDR2 SVGAGI. DNA for the CDR3: TGTGCCAGCAACCCACTAGCGGGAGTTGGCGAGCAGTACTTC. Translation gives CASNPLAGVGEQYF.

This rearrangement joins TRBV19 to TRBJ2-7, with TRBD2 matching over 10 bases. The V segment lost 4 bases and the J segment 7 bases; nucleotides outside the gene matches: 10. This CDR3 comprises 15 residues. In germline, CDR1 is LNHDA, CDR2 SQIVND (reference sequence). CDR3 amino acids: CASSTRLAGAEEQYF. The CDR3 coding sequence is TGTGCCAGTAGTACCCGCCTAGCGGGAGCGGAGGAGCAGTACTTC.

The rearrangement joins TRBV12-1 to TRBJ2-7; TRBD2 is the table's D call, not checked against the DNA. TRBV12-1 counts as a pseudogene. This CDR3 has 17 amino acids. The CDR3 bases are TGTGCCAGCAGCTTGATGACTAGCGGGAGGAACCGCTACGAGCAGTACTTC. Residues: CASSLMTSGRNRYEQYF.

The V call is TRBV5-5, the J call TRBJ2-5, with 7 bases lining up with TRBD1. Trimming cost V 5 bases and J 4 bases; bases outside gene matches: 14. This CDR3 has 16 residues. CDR1 is SGHKS, CDR2 YYEKEE, per germline (reference sequence). DNA for the CDR3: TGTGCCAGCAGTTCTCCTCCGGACAGGCTAGGAGAGACCCAGTACTTC. This translates into CASSSPPDRLGETQYF.

This clone was observed once. The rearrangement links TRBV19 to TRBJ2-2; 8 positions agree with TRBD1. Trimming at V came to 3 bases and at J to 3 bases, leaving 6 bases not matched to a gene. The CDR3 is made up of 16 amino acids. The germline V gene has CDR1 LNHDA and CDR2 SQIVND (reference sequence). CDR3 region: CASSMNQGADTGELFF. The CDR3 DNA reads TGTGCCAGTAGTATGAACCAGGGGGCGGACACCGGGGAGCTGTTTTTT. The full variable domain, its missing parts supplied by reference TRBV19 and TRBJ2-2, is DGGITQSPKYLFRKEGQNVTLSCEQNLNHDAMYWYRQDPGQGLRLIYYSQIVNDFQKGDIAEGYSVSREKKESFPLTVTSAQKNPTAFYLCASSMNQGADTGELFFGEGSRLTVL.